This record looks at one TCR beta chain sequence and its context. The read stops 3 residues short of the end of the CDR3; the missing end is completed from the germline J gene. There are 15 residues in the CDR3. CDR1 and CDR2 (germline): MNHNS, SASEGT. The sample belongs to a study of T cell clonality in common variable immunodeficiency. CVID and control samples used equivalent genomic DNA input. TCRdb's table, derived via immunoSEQ multiplex PCR, lists solely in-frame clones and lacks some. The sample includes about 39,000 clones, none of them occurring once. Each donor provided about 5 to 8.5 ml of heparinized whole blood.

This chain uses TRBV6-1 with TRBJ1-2; 12 bases align to TRBD1. Input material: peripheral blood mononuclear cells. This TCR derives from a person between 18 and 75 years old in good health. The CDR3 here is CASSGGTGGARDYTF. The sequenced part of the CDR3 DNA is TGTGCCAGCAGTGGGGGGACAGGGGGCGCGAGGGAC.